Presented here are 21 T cell receptor beta chains from one specimen sequenced in a study of cytomegalovirus exposure and HLA in healthy donors. Measured with immunoSEQ multiplex PCR; TCRdb has only the in-frame clones, and not every one. Counted here are a few hundred thousand clones, just over 85% occurring once; the ten biggest clones make up roughly 3%. Input material: PBMCs. These receptors all stem from a woman aged 18-35 years in good health and CMV-seronegative.

The CDR3 here is CASSPKGLPTF. CDR3 DNA sequence: TGTGCCAGCAGTCCTAAGGGACTACCGACCTTC. The rearrangement joins TRBV28 to TRBJ1-2; D perhaps matches TRBD1 (5 bases). Trimming pared 5 bases from V and 14 bases from J, leaving 15 bases between. Germline lookup yields CDR1 MDHEN and CDR2 SYDVKM. This CDR3 comprises 11 residues.

This rearrangement joins TRBV19 to TRBJ1-1; TRBD1 matches at 7 bases. This CDR3 contains 15 residues. The ends lost 4 bases at V and 3 bases at J; junction bases unmatched: 8. Looked up from germline, CDR1 is LNHDA and CDR2 is SQIVND (reference sequence). CDR3 bases: TGTGCCAGTAGTAACACAGGGGTGTCTGACACTGAAGCTTTCTTT. Translating it yields CASSNTGVSDTEAFF.

In this sample, this clone turned up a few times. The chain employs TRBV27 and TRBJ2-7; 8 nucleotides align to TRBD2. The CDR3 loop spans 12 amino acids. Per the germline V gene, CDR1 is MNHEY and CDR2 is SMNVEV (reference sequence). With 3 bases clipped from V and 7 bases from J, the junction kept 2 bases outside the gene matches. This CDR3 reads CASSFPGGEQYF. The CDR3 DNA reads TGTGCCAGCAGTTTCCCGGGAGGGGAGCAGTACTTC.

This clone was seen more than once but under ten times. The chain joins TRBV5-1 to TRBJ2-2, with 8 bases lining up with TRBD1. The germline V gene encodes CDR1 SGHRS and CDR2 YFSETQ. The CDR3 extends over 16 amino acids. Unmatched junction bases numbered 2, after V lost 0 bases and J lost 1 base. The CDR3 is CASSLGGTGNTGELFF. The CDR3 region has the DNA TGCGCCAGCAGCTTGGGCGGGACAGGGAACACCGGGGAGCTGTTTTTT.

V usage is TRBV7-8 and J usage is TRBJ2-7, with 12 bases that match TRBD2. Germline V gene data show CDR1 as SGHVS and CDR2 as FQNEAQ. After removal of 0 bases from V and 7 bases from J, the junction contained 10 bases not matched to a gene. The CDR3 has 17 amino acids. Here the CDR3 reads CASSLAARTSGKKEQYF. The CDR3 DNA reads as TGTGCCAGCAGCTTAGCCGCTAGGACTAGCGGGAAGAAAGAGCAGTACTTC.

The chain has TRBV7-2 and TRBJ2-7; no reliable D call. This CDR3 has 14 residues. V was clipped by 1 base and J by 2 bases, with 9 bases between them. Germline V gene sequence: CDR1 SGHTA, CDR2 FQGNSA. CDR3 amino acids: CASSLGLFPYEQYF. In DNA form, the CDR3 reads TGTGCCAGCAGCTTAGGACTCTTCCCCTACGAGCAGTACTTC.

The genes are TRBV19 and TRBJ2-3; no reliable D call. This CDR3 spans 11 amino acids. In germline, CDR1 is LNHDA, CDR2 SQIVND (reference sequence). Trimming left V 2 bases short and J 7 bases short, with 4 bases between. This CDR3 is CASSISNTQYF. In DNA, the CDR3 is TGTGCCAGTAGTATATCCAATACGCAGTATTTT.

J is TRBJ1-1 and V is TRBV5-4, with TRBD1 matching 8 bases. The germline V gene has CDR1 SGHNT and CDR2 YYREEE (reference sequence). V lost 5 bases and J lost 0; bases outside the gene matches: 9. The CDR3 is made up of 16 amino acids. The CDR3 nucleotides are TGTGCCAGCAGGCAGGGGGCAGGAGTTATGAACACTGAAGCTTTCTTT. Protein product: CASRQGAGVMNTEAFF.

The chain has TRBV29-1 and TRBJ1-2; a weak D match, TRBD1 (6 bases). CDR3 length: 12 amino acids. The germline V gene encodes CDR1 SQVTM and CDR2 ANQGSEA. Trimming cost V 8 bases and J 3 bases, with 13 bases left between them. The DNA of the CDR3 is TGCAGCCTAAGGACAGCGGACTATGGCTACACCTTC. Amino acid sequence: CSLRTADYGYTF.

The chain joins TRBV6-5 to TRBJ2-1, with 11 nucleotides matching TRBD1. CDR1 is MNHEY, CDR2 SVGAGI, per germline. This CDR3 spans 14 amino acids. The junction had 6 bases not matched to a gene; V was cut back by 5 bases and J by 9 bases. The CDR3 reads CASSRDRGKAEQFF. CDR3 coding DNA: TGTGCCAGCAGTCGGGACAGGGGGAAGGCTGAGCAGTTCTTC.

V and J are TRBV4-3 and TRBJ2-7; 11 positions match TRBD2. The CDR3 consists of 15 residues. From germline, CDR1 is LGHNA and CDR2 YSLEER. J gave up 6 bases and V 0 bases, and 4 bases lay outside the gene matches. The CDR3 DNA reads TGCGCCAGCAGCCAAGATTTCCTAGCGGGAGGCGAGCAGTACTTC. Amino acid sequence: CASSQDFLAGGEQYF.

V is TRBV19 and J is TRBJ2-7, with TRBD2 matching over 10 bases. Germline V gene sequence: CDR1 LNHDA, CDR2 SQIVND (reference sequence). This CDR3 is built from 15 residues. The trim removed 1 base at V and 6 bases at J, leaving 6 bases unmatched. As DNA, the CDR3 is TGTGCCAGTAGTATAGCTAGCGGGAGTTTCTCCGAGCAGTACTTC. Its protein product is CASSIASGSFSEQYF.

The chain has TRBV27 and TRBJ2-7, with D maybe TRBD2 (5 bases). Trimming removed 6 bases at V and 3 bases at J, with 15 bases between. The CDR3 totals 14 residues. Germline loops: CDR1 MNHEY, CDR2 SMNVEV (reference sequence). DNA of the CDR3: TGTGCCAGCAGGACGGGGTGGCTCTACTACGAGCAGTACTTC. Translated: CASRTGWLYYEQYF.

The chain has TRBV27 and TRBJ1-1, with D maybe TRBD1 (6 bases). The germline V gene encodes CDR1 MNHEY and CDR2 SMNVEV (reference sequence). Trimming cost V 2 bases and J 4 bases, with 11 bases left between them. The CDR3 runs to 14 residues. This chain's CDR3 is CASSLIWGRTEAFF. Here the CDR3 DNA reads TGTGCCAGCAGTTTAATCTGGGGGCGCACTGAAGCTTTCTTT.

The V gene is TRBV2, the J gene TRBJ2-7; a weak D match, TRBD1 (6 bases). V was clipped by 4 bases and J by 6 bases, with 16 bases between them. Germline V CDR1 and CDR2: SNHLY, FYNNEI. This CDR3 is 14 amino acids long. The CDR3 coding sequence is TGTGCCAGCAGTGGAGAATTCCAGGGGATCGAGCAGTACTTC. Protein sequence: CASSGEFQGIEQYF. Supplemented by reference TRBV2 and TRBJ2-7, the full variable domain reads EPEVTQTPSHQVTQMGQEVILRCVPISNHLYFYWYRQILGQKVEFLVSFYNNEISEKSEIFDDQFSVERPDGSNFTLKIRSTKLEDSAMYFCASSGEFQGIEQYFGPGTRLTVT.

The V call is TRBV30, the J call TRBJ2-2, with a possible D match to TRBD1 (6 bases). Trimming took 4 bases from V and 7 from J, leaving 10 bases between them. CDR3 length: 12 amino acids. Looked up from germline, CDR1 is GTSNPN and CDR2 is SVGIG (reference sequence). In nucleotides, the CDR3 is TGTGCCTGGAACCAGGGGCGCGGGGAGCTGTTTTTT. Protein: CAWNQGRGELFF.

This clone has a single count. This chain uses TRBV27 with TRBJ1-1; no clear D gene. V lost 3 bases to trimming and J lost 0 bases, with 5 bases between them. Germline V lookup: CDR1 MNHEY, CDR2 SMNVEV (reference sequence). CDR3 length: 13 amino acids. CDR3 DNA: TGTGCCAGCAGTTTGAGCCTGAACACTGAAGCTTTCTTT. Translation gives CASSLSLNTEAFF.

V and J are TRBV2 and TRBJ2-5; 8 bases align to TRBD1. V shed 6 bases and J 4 bases; nucleotides not matched to a gene: 10. This CDR3 has 15 amino acids. Germline loops: CDR1 SNHLY, CDR2 FYNNEI. The chain's CDR3 is CASRGSTGGRETQYF. The CDR3 DNA sequence: TGTGCCAGCAGGGGGAGTACAGGGGGTCGAGAGACCCAGTACTTC.

The rearrangement joins TRBV9 to TRBJ2-1; 11 bases map to TRBD2. Germline V gene lookup returns CDR1 SGDLS and CDR2 YYNGEE. The CDR3 runs to 15 residues. V lost 0 bases to trimming and J lost 8 bases; unmatched junction nucleotides: 4. The CDR3 spells CASSVAGTSGHEQFF. The CDR3, as DNA: TGTGCCAGCAGCGTAGCCGGGACTAGCGGCCATGAGCAGTTCTTC.

J is TRBJ1-2 and V is TRBV30, with a possible D match to TRBD1 (6 bases). V was trimmed by 1 base and J by 9 bases, leaving 15 bases between them. Germline CDR1 is GTSNPN and CDR2 is SVGIG (reference sequence). This CDR3 region has 13 residues. The CDR3 DNA reads as TGTGCCTGGAGTGACTACAGGGTTGAGAGCTACACCTTC. Translated: CAWSDYRVESYTF. The variable domain in full, with the rest retrieved from reference TRBV30 and TRBJ1-2, is SQTIHQWPATLVQPVGSPLSLECTVEGTSNPNLYWYRQAAGRGLQLLFYSVGIGQISSEVPQNLSASRPQDRQFILSSKKLLLSDSGFYLCAWSDYRVESYTFGSGTRLTVV.

The chain is built from TRBV4-1 and TRBJ2-2; 11 nucleotides match TRBD2. The CDR3 spans 17 residues. Germline lookup yields CDR1 MGHRA and CDR2 YSYEKL. V lost 1 base, J lost 5 bases, and 6 bases stayed unmatched. CDR3 DNA: TGCGCCAGCAGCCAAGGGGTGATAGCGGGAGGGACCGGGGAGCTGTTTTTT. As protein: CASSQGVIAGGTGELFF.